This T cell receptor beta chain comes out of a study of blood T cell repertoires in COVID-19. In the study overall: From the United States, Italy and Spain came samples of acute and convalescent COVID-19.

Authors' processing steps: Counts of nucleated cells, estimated from reference gene primer amplification, were obtained. Here immunoSEQ multiplex PCR was the method, and the copy in TCRdb shows in-frame clones only, minus some. The V and J calls and the clone size are those of that table, but D and trimming were determined from the DNA. The table records 110,000 or so clones, 85% of them present only once. CDR1 LNHDA and CDR2 SQIVND come from the germline V gene (reference sequence). The length of the CDR3 is 17 residues. Trimming removed 5 bases from V and 5 bases from J; junction bases left unmatched: 12.

The sample consisted of peripheral blood. The chain employs TRBV19 and TRBJ2-1; 10 bases fit TRBD2. The receptor was isolated from a human donor in a cohort sampled during active COVID-19. The CDR3 nucleotides read TGTGCCAGTAGTTTAAGACTAGCGGGTAGGACCAACAATGAGCAGTTCTTC. Protein product: CASSLRLAGRTNNEQFF. The full variable domain, completed using reference TRBV19 and TRBJ2-1, is DGGITQSPKYLFRKEGQNVTLSCEQNLNHDAMYWYRQDPGQGLRLIYYSQIVNDFQKGDIAEGYSVSREKKESFPLTVTSAQKNPTAFYLCASSLRLAGRTNNEQFFGPGTRLTVL.